This TCR beta chain was captured in a study of T cell changes during pregnancy in multiple sclerosis. Only in-frame clones appear in the TCRdb table, and some are missing; sequencing was by immunoSEQ multiplex PCR. The profile shows approximately 110,000 clones, about 89% of them singletons. The sequence was collected from a female donor with multiple sclerosis, enrolled in a pregnancy study. The input for sequencing was peripheral blood, taken after pregnancy.

This CDR3 is CASSLLAGGSDTQYF. CDR3 coding DNA: TGTGCCAGCAGCTTACTAGCGGGGGGCTCGGATACGCAGTATTTT. The chain links TRBV7-3 to TRBJ2-3, with 11 bases aligning to TRBD2. CDR1 is SGHTA, CDR2 FQGTGA, per germline. After removal of 2 bases from V and 6 bases from J, the junction contained 4 bases not matched to a gene. The CDR3 has 15 amino acids.